This record concerns one TCR beta chain sequence. These data come from a study of PD-L1 blockade in urothelial cancer. Study-wide context: Bladder-origin urothelial cancer in males described about nine tenths of the roughly 29 patients. Patients' prior chemotherapy regimens numbered 0 to 3.

PCRs were each spiked with synthetic TCR analog templates. Method: immunoSEQ multiplex PCR; TCRdb's copy keeps in-frame clones and lacks some. The sample contains tens of thousands of clones, about 90% of which appear only once. Pretreatment sampling and on-treatment sampling together yielded between 1 and 8 samples for each patient. Sequencing was performed on PBMCs, taken around atezolizumab (anti-PD-L1) treatment. The clonotype comes from a man between 60 and 75 years old with urothelial cancer.

The CDR3 DNA reads TGTGCCAGCAGTGATAGCTTAGGGGACTACACCGGGGAGCTGTTTTTT. This translates into CASSDSLGDYTGELFF. The chain uses TRBV25-1 and TRBJ2-2; TRBD2 is a possible D gene (6 bases). The CDR3 consists of 16 residues. Trimming pared 3 bases from V and 3 bases from J, leaving 14 bases between. Germline V lookup: CDR1 MGHDK, CDR2 SYGVNS.